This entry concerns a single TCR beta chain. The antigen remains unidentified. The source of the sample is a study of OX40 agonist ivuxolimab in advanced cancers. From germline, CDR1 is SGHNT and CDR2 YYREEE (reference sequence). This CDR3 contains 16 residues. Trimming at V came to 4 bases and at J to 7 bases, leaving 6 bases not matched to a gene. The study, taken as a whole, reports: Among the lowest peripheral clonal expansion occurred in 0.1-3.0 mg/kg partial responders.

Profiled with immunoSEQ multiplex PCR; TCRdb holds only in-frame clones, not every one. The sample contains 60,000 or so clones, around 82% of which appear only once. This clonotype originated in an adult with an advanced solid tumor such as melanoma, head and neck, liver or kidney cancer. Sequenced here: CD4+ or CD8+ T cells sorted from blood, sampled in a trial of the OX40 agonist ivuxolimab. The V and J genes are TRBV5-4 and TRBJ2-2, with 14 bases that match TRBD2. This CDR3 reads CASSRGLAGAIGELFF. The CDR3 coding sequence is TGTGCCAGCAGCCGGGGACTAGCGGGAGCGATCGGGGAGCTGTTTTTT.